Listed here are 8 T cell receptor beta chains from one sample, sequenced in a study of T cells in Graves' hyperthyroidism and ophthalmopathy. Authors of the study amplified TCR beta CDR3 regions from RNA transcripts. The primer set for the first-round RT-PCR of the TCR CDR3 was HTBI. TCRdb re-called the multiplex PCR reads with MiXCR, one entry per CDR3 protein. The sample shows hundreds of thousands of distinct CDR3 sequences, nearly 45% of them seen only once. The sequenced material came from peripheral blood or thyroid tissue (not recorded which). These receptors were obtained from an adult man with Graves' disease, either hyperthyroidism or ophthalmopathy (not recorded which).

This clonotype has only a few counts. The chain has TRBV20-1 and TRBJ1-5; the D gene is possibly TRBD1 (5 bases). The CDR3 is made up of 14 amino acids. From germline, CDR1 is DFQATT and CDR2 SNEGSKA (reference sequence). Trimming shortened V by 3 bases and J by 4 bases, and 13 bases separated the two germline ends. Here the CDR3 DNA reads TGCAGTGCTAGTGACGACAGAACAAATCAGCCCCAGCATTTT. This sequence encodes CSASDDRTNQPQHF.

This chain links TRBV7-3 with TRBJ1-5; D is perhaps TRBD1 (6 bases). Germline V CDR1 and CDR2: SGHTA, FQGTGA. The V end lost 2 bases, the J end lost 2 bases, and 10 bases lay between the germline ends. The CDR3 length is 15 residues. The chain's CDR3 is CASSLEGGRNQPQHF. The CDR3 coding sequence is TGTGCCAGCAGCTTAGAGGGGGGCCGCAATCAGCCCCAGCATTTT.

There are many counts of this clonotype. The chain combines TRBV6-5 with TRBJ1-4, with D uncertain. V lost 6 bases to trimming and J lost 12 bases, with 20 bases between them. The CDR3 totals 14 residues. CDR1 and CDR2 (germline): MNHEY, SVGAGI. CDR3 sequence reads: CASRLDDVDEELFF. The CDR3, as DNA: TGTGCCAGCAGACTGGACGACGTAGATGAGGAACTGTTTTTT.

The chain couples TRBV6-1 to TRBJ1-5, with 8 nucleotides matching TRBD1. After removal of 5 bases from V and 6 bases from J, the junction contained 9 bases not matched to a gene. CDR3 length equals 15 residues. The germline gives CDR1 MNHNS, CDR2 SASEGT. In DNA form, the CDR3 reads TGTGCCAGCAGTCCCTTAGACAGGGGAACTCAGCCCCAGCATTTT. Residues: CASSPLDRGTQPQHF.

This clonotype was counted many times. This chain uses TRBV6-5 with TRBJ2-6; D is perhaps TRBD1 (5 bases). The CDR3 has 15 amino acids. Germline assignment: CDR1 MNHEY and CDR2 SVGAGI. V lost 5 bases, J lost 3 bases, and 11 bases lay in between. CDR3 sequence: CASSVSGNGANVLTF. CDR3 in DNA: TGTGCCAGCAGTGTTTCAGGGAATGGGGCCAACGTCCTGACTTTC.

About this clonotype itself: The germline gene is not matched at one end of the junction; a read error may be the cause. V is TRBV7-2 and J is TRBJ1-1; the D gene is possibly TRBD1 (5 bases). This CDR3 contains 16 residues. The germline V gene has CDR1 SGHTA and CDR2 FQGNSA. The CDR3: CVSSLVSPGKRGEAFF. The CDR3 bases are TGTGTCAGCAGCTTAGTGTCCCCAGGGAAGCGAGGTGAAGCTTTCTTT.

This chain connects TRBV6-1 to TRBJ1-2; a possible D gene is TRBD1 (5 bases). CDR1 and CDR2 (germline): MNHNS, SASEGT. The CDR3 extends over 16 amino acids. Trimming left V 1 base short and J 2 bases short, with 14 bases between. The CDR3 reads CASSEVGGGGNYGYTF. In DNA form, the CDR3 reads TGTGCCAGCAGTGAAGTGGGTGGGGGAGGGAACTATGGCTACACCTTC.

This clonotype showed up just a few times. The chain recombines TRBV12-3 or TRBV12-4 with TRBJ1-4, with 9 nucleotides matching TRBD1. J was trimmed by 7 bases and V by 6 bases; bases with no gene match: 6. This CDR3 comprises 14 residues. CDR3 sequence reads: CASSTGGSGEKLFF. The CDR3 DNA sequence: TGTGCCAGCAGCACAGGGGGCTCGGGTGAAAAACTGTTTTTT.